These 15 T cell receptor beta chains originate from one sample sequenced in a study of cytomegalovirus exposure and HLA in healthy donors. The study ran its PCR with 60 Vbeta and 13 Jbeta primers. The assay was immunoSEQ multiplex PCR, and TCRdb's table has in-frame clones only and misses some. This sample carries roughly 150,000 clones, 64% of them seen once, and the ten largest clones take around 3%. The sample taken for sequencing was PBMCs. Every receptor here comes from a woman aged 25 to 39 in good health and CMV-seropositive.

This clone has more than one count but fewer than ten. The genes are TRBV27 and TRBJ1-1, with D unclear. V lost 2 bases and J lost 0, with 10 bases in between. The germline V gene encodes CDR1 MNHEY and CDR2 SMNVEV (reference sequence). The CDR3 loop spans 15 amino acids. CDR3 coding DNA: TGTGCCAGCAGTTTAAATCCGACTTTGAACACTGAAGCTTTCTTT. Protein product: CASSLNPTLNTEAFF.

Details on this clone: Other DNA sequences in the sample encode the same CDR3. This chain connects TRBV6-6 to TRBJ2-5; no definite D call. The germline V gene encodes CDR1 MNHNY and CDR2 SVGAGI (reference sequence). The CDR3 is made up of 12 amino acids. Trimming stripped 2 bases from V and 2 bases from J, with 3 bases between. The CDR3 DNA sequence: TGTGCCAGCAGTTACCCGCAAGAGACCCAGTACTTC. It codes for CASSYPQETQYF.

Only a few counts were recorded for this clone. The chain carries TRBV5-6 and TRBJ1-4, with no clear D. Per germline, CDR1 SGHDT and CDR2 YYEEEE. V was shortened by 0 bases and J by 5 bases, with 14 bases between the two germline ends. This CDR3 has 16 amino acids. DNA of the CDR3: TGTGCCAGCAGCTTGGCGCATGGCGGGTCCAATGAAAAACTGTTTTTT. It encodes CASSLAHGGSNEKLFF.

This chain uses TRBV6-1 with TRBJ2-7, with D perhaps matching TRBD2 (7 bases). This CDR3 contains 16 residues. In germline, CDR1 is MNHNS, CDR2 SASEGT. Trimming pared 3 bases from V and 2 bases from J, leaving 17 bases between. CDR3 region: CASSDKTAGATYEQYF. The CDR3 DNA follows: TGTGCCAGCAGTGATAAAACGGCGGGGGCAACCTACGAGCAGTACTTC.

The V gene is TRBV30, the J gene TRBJ1-5; maybe TRBD1 (5 bases). V lost 0 bases, J lost 6 bases, and 15 bases lay in between. The CDR3 has 15 amino acids. CDR1 is GTSNPN, CDR2 SVGIG, per germline (reference sequence). CDR3 region: CAWSVGSWGVQPQHF. For the CDR3, the DNA is TGTGCCTGGAGTGTGGGCTCGTGGGGGGTTCAGCCCCAGCATTTT.

The chain uses TRBV4-2 and TRBJ2-7; the match to TRBD1 covers 8 bases. After removal of 0 bases from V and 4 bases from J, the junction contained 5 bases not matched to a gene. From germline, CDR1 is LGHNA and CDR2 YNFKEQ. This CDR3 is 15 amino acids long. CDR3 in amino acids: CASSQDGQGRYEQYF. CDR3 DNA sequence: TGTGCCAGCAGCCAAGATGGACAGGGCCGATACGAGCAGTACTTC.

The rearrangement uses TRBV28 and TRBJ2-1, with TRBD2 matching 12 bases. CDR3 length: 17 amino acids. Germline loops: CDR1 MDHEN, CDR2 SYDVKM. The V and J ends lost 6 bases and 6 bases, in that order; junction bases with no gene match: 12. The CDR3 DNA reads TGTGCCAGCAGGCCTACCCGTCTAGCGGGGGGGCCCAATGAGCAGTTCTTC. As protein: CASRPTRLAGGPNEQFF. Full variable domain (missing parts from reference TRBV28 and TRBJ2-1): DVKVTQSSRYLVKRTGEKVFLECVQDMDHENMFWYRQDPGLGLRLIYFSYDVKMKEKGDIPEGYSVSREKKERFSLILESASTNQTSMYLCASRPTRLAGGPNEQFFGPGTRLTVL.

This clone was detected once. V usage is TRBV6-1 and J usage is TRBJ2-2; D remains ambiguous. Germline V lookup: CDR1 MNHNS, CDR2 SASEGT. This CDR3 has 16 residues. The V end was cut by 1 base, the J end by 3 bases, with 12 bases between. The CDR3, as DNA: TGTGCCAGCAGTGAAGTAGTTTCGAGCTACACCGGGGAGCTGTTTTTT. It translates to CASSEVVSSYTGELFF.

In this sample, this clone turned up a few times. The gene calls are TRBV19 and TRBJ1-4; D remains unclear. The germline V gene has CDR1 LNHDA and CDR2 SQIVND (reference sequence). Trimming shortened V by 6 bases and J by 7 bases, and 15 bases separated the two germline ends. This CDR3 spans 14 amino acids. CDR3 sequence (DNA): TGTGCCAGTAGAATCGTCGCTGGTAGTGAAAAACTGTTTTTT. As protein: CASRIVAGSEKLFF.

A few counts support this clone. The chain has TRBV5-5 and TRBJ2-5; 12 nucleotides match TRBD1. The CDR3 runs to 15 residues. V lost 4 bases, J lost 4 bases, and 5 bases stayed unmatched. Germline CDR1 SGHKS, CDR2 YYEKEE (reference sequence). The CDR3 region is CASSEGDRGRETQYF. In nucleotides, the CDR3 is TGTGCCAGCAGCGAAGGGGACAGGGGGCGAGAGACCCAGTACTTC.

The chain is built from TRBV19 and TRBJ2-7, with D maybe TRBD1 (6 bases). CDR3 length: 14 residues. V was clipped by 3 bases and J by 0 bases, with 9 bases between them. CDR1 is LNHDA, CDR2 SQIVND, per germline (reference sequence). CDR3 in DNA: TGTGCCAGTAGTATTGGGGACAACTCCTACGAGCAGTACTTC. Translation: CASSIGDNSYEQYF.

The chain is built from TRBV7-3 and TRBJ1-3; D gene ambiguous. This CDR3 region has 13 residues. Germline CDR1 and CDR2: SGHTA and FQGTGA. The V and J ends lost 4 bases and 0 bases respectively, with 4 bases between them. The DNA of the CDR3 is TGTGCCAGCAGCTCCGTCTCTGGAAACACCATATATTTT. This codes for CASSSVSGNTIYF. Together with reference TRBV7-3 and TRBJ1-3, the CDR3 gives the full variable domain: GAGVSQTPSNKVTEKGKYVELRCDPISGHTALYWYRQSLGQGPEFLIYFQGTGAADDSGLPNDRFFAVRPEGSVSTLKIQRTERGDSAVYLCASSSVSGNTIYFGEGSWLTVV.

V is TRBV29-1 and J is TRBJ2-7; no firm D call. V was cut by 2 bases and J by 3 bases, with 11 bases left in between. This CDR3 has 13 residues. CDR1 and CDR2 from the germline V gene are SQVTM and ANQGSEA. CDR3 sequence (DNA): TGCAGCGTTGAAACTACCCTTAGCTACGAGCAGTACTTC. This encodes CSVETTLSYEQYF.

The CDR3 DNA is TGTGCCAGCAGCTTGATGCTCCAGGGGGCCACAGATACGCAGTATTTT. It encodes CASSLMLQGATDTQYF. V usage is TRBV5-6 and J usage is TRBJ2-3; 8 positions agree with TRBD1. This CDR3 has 16 amino acids. Trimming at V came to 1 base and at J to 2 bases, leaving 6 bases not matched to a gene. From germline, CDR1 is SGHDT and CDR2 YYEEEE.

J is TRBJ2-1 and V is TRBV7-2; D gene unclear. The CDR3 totals 15 residues. The germline gives CDR1 SGHTA, CDR2 FQGNSA. The V gene lost 4 bases and the J gene lost 5 bases, with 15 bases spanning the gap. The CDR3 sequence: CASSYSPGKNNEQFF. The CDR3 DNA sequence: TGTGCCAGCAGCTATAGTCCGGGTAAGAACAATGAGCAGTTCTTC. The full variable domain, completed using reference TRBV7-2 and TRBJ2-1, is GAGVSQSPSNKVTEKGKDVELRCDPISGHTALYWYRQSLGQGLEFLIYFQGNSAPDKSGLPSDRFSAERTGGSVSTLTIQRTQQEDSAVYLCASSYSPGKNNEQFFGPGTRLTVL.